In its sample, the clone carrying this T cell receptor beta chain was seen a few times. The target antigen is unknown. The source material, RNA transcripts, was used to amplify TCR beta CDR3 regions. HTBI primers were employed in a first-round RT-PCR of the TCR CDR3. One entry per CDR3 protein results from TCRdb running MiXCR on the multiplex PCR reads. The table has about 360,000 distinct CDR3 sequences, roughly 25% seen once. The sample comes from a study of T cells in Graves' hyperthyroidism and ophthalmopathy. Study conclusions and caveats: Model output signaled ophthalmopathy a median about 6.3 months ahead of onset.

The clonotype was recovered from a man in his forties or fifties with Graves' hyperthyroidism. The sample consisted of blood.

The CDR3 DNA is TGTGCCAGCAGCCCCCAGAGGGAGCAGTACTTC. Amino acid sequence: CASSPQREQYF. This chain uses TRBV7-9 with TRBJ2-7; D gene ambiguous. V gave up 5 bases and J gave up 7 bases, with 9 bases separating them. This CDR3 is built from 11 residues. From germline, CDR1 is SEHNR and CDR2 FQNEAQ (reference sequence). Drawing the rest from reference TRBV7-9 and TRBJ2-7, the complete variable domain is DTGVSQNPRHKITKRGQNVTFRCDPISEHNRLYWYRQTLGQGPEFLTYFQNEAQLEKSRLLSDRFSAERPKGSFSTLEIQRTEQGDSAMYLCASSPQREQYFGPGTRLTVT.